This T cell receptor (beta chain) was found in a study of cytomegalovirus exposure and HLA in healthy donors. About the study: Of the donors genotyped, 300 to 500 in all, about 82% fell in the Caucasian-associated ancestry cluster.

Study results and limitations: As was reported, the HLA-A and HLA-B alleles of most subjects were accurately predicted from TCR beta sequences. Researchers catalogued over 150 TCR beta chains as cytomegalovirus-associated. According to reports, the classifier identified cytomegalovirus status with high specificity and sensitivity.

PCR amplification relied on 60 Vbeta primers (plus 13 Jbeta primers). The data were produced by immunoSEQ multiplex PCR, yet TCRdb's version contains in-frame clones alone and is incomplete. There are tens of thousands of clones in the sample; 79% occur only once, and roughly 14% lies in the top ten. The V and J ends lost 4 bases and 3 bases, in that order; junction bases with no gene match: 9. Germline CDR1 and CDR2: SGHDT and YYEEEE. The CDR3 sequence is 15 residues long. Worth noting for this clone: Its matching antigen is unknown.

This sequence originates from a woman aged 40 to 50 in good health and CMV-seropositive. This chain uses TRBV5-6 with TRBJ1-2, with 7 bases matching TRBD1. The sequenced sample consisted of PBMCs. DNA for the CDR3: TGTGCCAGCAGCCGGGGACAGTCCGATGACTATGGCTACACCTTC. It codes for CASSRGQSDDYGYTF.